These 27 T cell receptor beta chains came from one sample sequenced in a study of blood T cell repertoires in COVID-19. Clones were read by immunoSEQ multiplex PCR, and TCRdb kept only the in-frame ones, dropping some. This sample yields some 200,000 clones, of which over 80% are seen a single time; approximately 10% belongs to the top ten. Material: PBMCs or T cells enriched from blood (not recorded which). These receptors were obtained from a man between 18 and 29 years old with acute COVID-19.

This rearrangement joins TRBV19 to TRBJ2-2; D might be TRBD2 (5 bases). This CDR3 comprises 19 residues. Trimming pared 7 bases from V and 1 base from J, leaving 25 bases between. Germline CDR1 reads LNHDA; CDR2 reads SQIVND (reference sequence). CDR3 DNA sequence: TGTGCCAGTATAGGGCACCCACCGGGCCGAGGAGGGAACACCGGGGAGCTGTTTTTT. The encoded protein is CASIGHPPGRGGNTGELFF.

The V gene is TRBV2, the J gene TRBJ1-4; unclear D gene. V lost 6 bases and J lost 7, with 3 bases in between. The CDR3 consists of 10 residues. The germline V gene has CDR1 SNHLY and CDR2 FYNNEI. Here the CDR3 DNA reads TGTGCCAGCAGGGCTGAAAAACTGTTTTTT. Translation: CASRAEKLFF.

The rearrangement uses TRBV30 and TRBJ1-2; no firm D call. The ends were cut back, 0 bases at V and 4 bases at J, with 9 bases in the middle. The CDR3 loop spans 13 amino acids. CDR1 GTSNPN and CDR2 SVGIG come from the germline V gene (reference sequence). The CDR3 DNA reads TGTGCCTGGAGTGTAACACAGCTCTATGGCTACACCTTC. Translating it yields CAWSVTQLYGYTF.

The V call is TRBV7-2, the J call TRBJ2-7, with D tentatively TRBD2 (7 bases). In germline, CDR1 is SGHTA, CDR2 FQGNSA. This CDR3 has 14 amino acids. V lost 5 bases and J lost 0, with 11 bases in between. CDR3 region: CASSGGGHSYEQYF. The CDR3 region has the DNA TGTGCCAGCAGCGGGGGGGGGCACTCCTACGAGCAGTACTTC.

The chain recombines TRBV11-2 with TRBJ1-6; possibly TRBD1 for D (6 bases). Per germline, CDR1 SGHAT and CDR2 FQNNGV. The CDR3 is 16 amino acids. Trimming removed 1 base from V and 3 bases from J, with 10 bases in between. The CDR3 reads CASSLGWDIYNSPLHF. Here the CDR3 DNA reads TGTGCCAGCAGCTTAGGGTGGGACATCTATAATTCACCCCTCCACTTT.

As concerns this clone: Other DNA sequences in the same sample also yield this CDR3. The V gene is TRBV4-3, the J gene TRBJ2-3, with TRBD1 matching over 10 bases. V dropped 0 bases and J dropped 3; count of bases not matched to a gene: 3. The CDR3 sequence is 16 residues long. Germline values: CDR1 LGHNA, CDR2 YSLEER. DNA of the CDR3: TGCGCCAGCAGCCAAGAACGGACAGGGGGAACAGATACGCAGTATTTT. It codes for CASSQERTGGTDTQYF.

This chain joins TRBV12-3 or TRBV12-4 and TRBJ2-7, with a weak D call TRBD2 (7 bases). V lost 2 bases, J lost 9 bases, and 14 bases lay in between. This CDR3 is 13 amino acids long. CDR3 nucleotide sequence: TGTGCCAGCAGTTTAAGGGGGGGCAACGGGCAGTACTTC. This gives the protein CASSLRGGNGQYF.

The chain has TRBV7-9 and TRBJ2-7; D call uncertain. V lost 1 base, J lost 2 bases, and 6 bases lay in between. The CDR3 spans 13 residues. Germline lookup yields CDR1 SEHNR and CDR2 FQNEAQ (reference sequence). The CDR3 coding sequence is TGTGCCAGCAGCTTAGGGTCGGCCTACGAGCAGTACTTC. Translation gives CASSLGSAYEQYF.

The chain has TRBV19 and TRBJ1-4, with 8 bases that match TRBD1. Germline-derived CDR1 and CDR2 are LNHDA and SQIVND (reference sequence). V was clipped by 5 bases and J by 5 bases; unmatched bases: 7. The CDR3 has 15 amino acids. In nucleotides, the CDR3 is TGTGCCAGTAGTCCAAGGACAGGGCCGAATGAAAAACTGTTTTTT. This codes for CASSPRTGPNEKLFF.

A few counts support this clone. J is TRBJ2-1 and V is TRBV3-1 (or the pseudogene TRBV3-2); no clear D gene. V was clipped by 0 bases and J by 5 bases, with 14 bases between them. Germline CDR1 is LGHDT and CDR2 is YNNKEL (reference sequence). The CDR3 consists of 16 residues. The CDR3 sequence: CASSQEAGRPNNEQFF. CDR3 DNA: TGTGCCAGCAGCCAAGAGGCAGGCCGGCCAAACAATGAGCAGTTCTTC.

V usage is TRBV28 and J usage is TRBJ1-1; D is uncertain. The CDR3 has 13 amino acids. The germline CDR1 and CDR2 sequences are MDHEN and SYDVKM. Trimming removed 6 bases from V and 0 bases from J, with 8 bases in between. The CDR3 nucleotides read TGTGCCAGCAGAGCGGCGATGAACACTGAAGCTTTCTTT. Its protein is CASRAAMNTEAFF.

The CDR3 DNA reads TGTGCCAGCTCTCTCGGACTAGCGGGAGAAACCGGGGAGCTGTTTTTT. Translation gives CASSLGLAGETGELFF. The chain is built from TRBV18 and TRBJ2-2; 13 bases are a match to TRBD2. Germline-derived CDR1 and CDR2 are KGHSH and LQKENI. Unmatched junction bases numbered 6, after V lost 6 bases and J lost 5 bases. The CDR3 totals 16 residues.

This CDR3 reads CASSQVGRAGHEQFF. CDR3 nucleotides: TGTGCCAGCAGCCAAGTTGGGAGGGCGGGTCATGAGCAGTTCTTC. This rearrangement joins TRBV14 to TRBJ2-1, with TRBD2 matching over 7 bases. Looked up from germline, CDR1 is SGHDN and CDR2 is FVKESK. CDR3 length: 15 residues. J gave up 8 bases and V 1 base, and 8 bases lay outside the gene matches.

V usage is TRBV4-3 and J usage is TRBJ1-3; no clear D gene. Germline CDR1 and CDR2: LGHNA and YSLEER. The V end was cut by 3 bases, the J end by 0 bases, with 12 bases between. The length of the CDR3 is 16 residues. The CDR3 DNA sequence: TGCGCCAGCAGCCAGGGAGCGGCCAGCTCTGGAAACACCATATATTTT. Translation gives CASSQGAASSGNTIYF.

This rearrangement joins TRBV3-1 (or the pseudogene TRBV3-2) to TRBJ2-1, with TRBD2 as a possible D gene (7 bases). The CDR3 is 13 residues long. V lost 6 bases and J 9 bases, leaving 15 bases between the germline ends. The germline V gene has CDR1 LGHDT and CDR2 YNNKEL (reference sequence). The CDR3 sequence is CASRSTGRGEQFF. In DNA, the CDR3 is TGTGCCAGCAGATCCACAGGGAGGGGTGAGCAGTTCTTC.

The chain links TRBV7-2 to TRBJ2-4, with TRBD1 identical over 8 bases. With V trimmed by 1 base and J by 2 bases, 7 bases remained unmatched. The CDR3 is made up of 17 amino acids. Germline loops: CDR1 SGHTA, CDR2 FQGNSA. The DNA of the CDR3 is TGTGCCAGCAGCTTAGGGACAGGGTTGCTACCCAAAAACATTCAGTACTTC. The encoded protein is CASSLGTGLLPKNIQYF.

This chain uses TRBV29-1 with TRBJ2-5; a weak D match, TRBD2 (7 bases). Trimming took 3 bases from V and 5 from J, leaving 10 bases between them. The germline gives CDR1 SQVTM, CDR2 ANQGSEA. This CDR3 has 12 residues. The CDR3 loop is CSVEEGGETQYF. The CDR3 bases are TGCAGCGTTGAGGAGGGGGGGGAGACCCAGTACTTC.

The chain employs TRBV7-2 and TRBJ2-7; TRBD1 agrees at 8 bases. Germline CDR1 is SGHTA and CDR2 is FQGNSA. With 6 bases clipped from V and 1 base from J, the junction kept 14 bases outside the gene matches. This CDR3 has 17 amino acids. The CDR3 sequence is CASRRVTGEMWSYEQYF. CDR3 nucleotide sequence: TGTGCCAGCAGGAGGGTGACAGGGGAGATGTGGTCCTACGAGCAGTACTTC.

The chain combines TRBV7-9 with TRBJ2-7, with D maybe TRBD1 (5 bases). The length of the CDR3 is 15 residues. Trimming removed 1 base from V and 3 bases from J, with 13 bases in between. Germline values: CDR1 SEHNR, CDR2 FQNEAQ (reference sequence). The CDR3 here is CASSLVNGQGYEQYF. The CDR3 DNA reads TGTGCCAGCAGCTTAGTAAATGGCCAGGGCTACGAGCAGTACTTC.

The CDR3 region is CASSFIIQGSEQFF. The CDR3 region has the DNA TGTGCCAGCAGTTTTATCATACAGGGGAGTGAGCAGTTCTTC. This chain links TRBV27 with TRBJ2-1, with TRBD1 matching over 7 bases. CDR1 and CDR2 from the germline V gene are MNHEY and SMNVEV (reference sequence). The CDR3 loop spans 14 amino acids. Unmatched junction bases numbered 8, after V lost 3 bases and J lost 9 bases.

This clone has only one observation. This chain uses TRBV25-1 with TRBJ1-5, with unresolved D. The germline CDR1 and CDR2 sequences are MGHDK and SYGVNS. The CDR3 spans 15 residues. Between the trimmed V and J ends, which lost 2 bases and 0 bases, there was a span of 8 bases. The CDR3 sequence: CASSERGYSNQPQHF. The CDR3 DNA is TGTGCCAGCAGTGAAAGAGGGTATAGCAATCAGCCCCAGCATTTT.

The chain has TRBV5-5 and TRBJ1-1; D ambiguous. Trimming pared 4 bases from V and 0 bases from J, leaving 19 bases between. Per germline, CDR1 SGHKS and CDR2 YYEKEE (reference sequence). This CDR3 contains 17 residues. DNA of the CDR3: TGTGCCAGCAGCCCAGGAGGCATTCTCTCCATGAACACTGAAGCTTTCTTT. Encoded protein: CASSPGGILSMNTEAFF.

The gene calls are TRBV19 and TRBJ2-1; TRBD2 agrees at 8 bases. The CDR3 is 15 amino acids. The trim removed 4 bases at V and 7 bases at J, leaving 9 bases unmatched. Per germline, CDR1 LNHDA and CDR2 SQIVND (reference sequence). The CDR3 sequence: CASSRGGRYYNEQFF. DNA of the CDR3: TGTGCCAGTAGTAGGGGCGGGAGGTACTATAATGAGCAGTTCTTC.

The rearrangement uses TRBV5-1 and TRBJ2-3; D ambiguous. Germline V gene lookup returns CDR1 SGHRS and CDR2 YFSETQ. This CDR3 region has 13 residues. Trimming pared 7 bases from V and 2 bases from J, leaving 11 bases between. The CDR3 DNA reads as TGCGCCAGCTCCCTGGGCCTCACAGATACGCAGTATTTT. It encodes CASSLGLTDTQYF.

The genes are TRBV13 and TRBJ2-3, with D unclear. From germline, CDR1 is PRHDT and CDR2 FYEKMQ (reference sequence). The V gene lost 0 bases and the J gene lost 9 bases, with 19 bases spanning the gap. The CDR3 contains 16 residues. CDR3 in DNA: TGTGCCAGCAGCTTAGGCGTGGCGGCCCTCCGTGGAACGCAGTATTTT. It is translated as CASSLGVAALRGTQYF. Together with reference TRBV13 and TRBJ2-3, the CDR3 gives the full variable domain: AAGVIQSPRHLIKEKRETATLKCYPIPRHDTVYWYQQGPGQDPQFLISFYEKMQSDKGSIPDRFSAQQFSDYHSELNMSSLELGDSALYFCASSLGVAALRGTQYFGPGTRLTVL.

The CDR3 region has the DNA TGTGCCAGCAGTGAAGATCCACAGCCCACTGAAGCTTTCTTT. The encoded protein is CASSEDPQPTEAFF. The chain is built from TRBV6-1 and TRBJ1-1; D uncertain. CDR1 and CDR2 (germline): MNHNS, SASEGT. This CDR3 contains 14 residues. The V gene lost 1 base and the J gene lost 4 bases, with 10 bases spanning the gap.

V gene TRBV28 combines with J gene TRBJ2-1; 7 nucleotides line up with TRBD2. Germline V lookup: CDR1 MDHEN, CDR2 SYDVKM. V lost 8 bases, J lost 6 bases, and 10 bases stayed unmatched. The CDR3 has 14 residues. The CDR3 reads CASGRGGVSNEQFF. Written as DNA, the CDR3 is TGTGCCAGCGGGCGTGGGGGGGTTAGCAATGAGCAGTTCTTC.